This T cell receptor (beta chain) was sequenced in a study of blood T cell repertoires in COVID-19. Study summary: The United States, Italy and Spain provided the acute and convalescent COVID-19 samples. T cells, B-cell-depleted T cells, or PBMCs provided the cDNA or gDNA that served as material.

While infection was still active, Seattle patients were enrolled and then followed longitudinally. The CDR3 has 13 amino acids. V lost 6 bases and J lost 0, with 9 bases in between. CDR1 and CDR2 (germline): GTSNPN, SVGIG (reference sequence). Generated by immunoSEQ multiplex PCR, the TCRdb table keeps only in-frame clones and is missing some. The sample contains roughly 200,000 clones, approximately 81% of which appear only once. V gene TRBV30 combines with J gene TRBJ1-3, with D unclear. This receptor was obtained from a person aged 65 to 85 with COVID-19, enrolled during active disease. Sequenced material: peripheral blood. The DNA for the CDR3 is TGTGCCTGCCAGGCGAACTCTGGAAACACCATATATTTT. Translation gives CACQANSGNTIYF.